The 4 T cell receptor beta chains reported below all come from one sample, sequenced in a study of CD8+ T cells in alopecia areata. Treatment described: oral pan-JAK inhibitor, 5-10 mg twice daily. Extraction of RNA preceded its reverse transcription into cDNA, which served as the sequencing template. Repertoires were generated with immunoSEQ multiplex PCR, while TCRdb's copy carries only in-frame clones and drops some. The table has around 200,000 clones, about 48% seen once. This material consisted of CD8+ T cells sorted from blood, taken at week 24, from a patient treated with tofacitinib. These receptors originate from a human donor with alopecia areata.

This clone was detected a few times. V is TRBV30 and J is TRBJ2-1, with D perhaps TRBD1 (5 bases). Trimming took 0 bases from V and 7 from J, leaving 13 bases between them. Germline assignment: CDR1 GTSNPN and CDR2 SVGIG (reference sequence). This CDR3 contains 14 residues. The CDR3 sequence: CAWSVQLGRNEQFF. The CDR3 DNA follows: TGTGCCTGGAGTGTACAACTGGGGCGGAATGAGCAGTTCTTC. The full variable domain, with the rest looked up from reference TRBV30 and TRBJ2-1, is SQTIHQWPATLVQPVGSPLSLECTVEGTSNPNLYWYRQAAGRGLQLLFYSVGIGQISSEVPQNLSASRPQDRQFILSSKKLLLSDSGFYLCAWSVQLGRNEQFFGPGTRLTVL.

The rearrangement joins TRBV7-8 to TRBJ2-3; D might be TRBD1 or TRBD2, each matching 6 bases. The CDR3 loop spans 15 amino acids. Looked up from germline, CDR1 is SGHVS and CDR2 is FQNEAQ. Trimming left V 4 bases short and J 0 bases short, with 11 bases between. The CDR3 DNA reads as TGTGCCAGCAGCTCTAGGAGGGGGAGCACAGATACGCAGTATTTT. This codes for CASSSRRGSTDTQYF.

CDR3 nucleotide sequence: TGCAGCGTTCGAAAGGGGTTTCAAGAGACCCAGTACTTC. It translates to CSVRKGFQETQYF. The V call is TRBV29-1, the J call TRBJ2-5; TRBD1 might be the D (5 bases). V lost 5 bases, J lost 2 bases, and 12 bases lay in between. This CDR3 contains 13 residues. Germline V gene sequence: CDR1 SQVTM, CDR2 ANQGSEA.

This sequence joins TRBV11-2 and TRBJ1-2, with D hard to call. Trimming removed 0 bases at V and 3 bases at J, with 11 bases between. The V gene's germline CDR1 is SGHAT and CDR2 FQNNGV. The CDR3 spans 15 residues. CDR3: CASSLDPDIYYGYTF. CDR3 coding DNA: TGTGCCAGCAGCTTAGATCCCGACATTTACTATGGCTACACCTTC.